This record concerns one TCR beta chain sequence. This clone was counted between two and nine times. This receptor's antigen is unknown. No base quality information exists; no much larger clone differs at one position. This entry comes from a study of cytomegalovirus exposure and HLA in healthy donors (dated by TCRdb to the late 2010s). Background on the whole study: An earlier analysis of roughly 610 of the donors reported under 300 Gb of sequence data and 90 million to 120 million unique TCR beta sequences obtained from about 179 million T cells. The study profiled the T cell repertoires of 500 to 800 subjects by immunosequencing and related them to cytomegalovirus serostatus. Across around 400 genotyped donors of the cohort, an average of roughly 230,000 unique TCR beta nucleotide sequences per donor were sequenced, and about a sixth of those sequences were non-productive. Every discovery cohort repertoire had been produced on one sequencing platform. To decide whether each TCR beta V gene segment behaved as functional or pseudogenic, an earlier analysis of fewer than 750 of the donors relied on high-throughput TCR beta sequencing. A later genetic analysis used genome-wide SNP genotypes for about three fifths of the roughly 700 donors, treating that subset as a discovery cohort. The study combined high-throughput TCR immunosequencing, statistical association of individual TCRs with disease status, and machine learning to predict cytomegalovirus infection status. In the later analysis, no new phenotypic data were used to find candidate immune exposures; instead, reliance was placed on TCR beta sequences and their occurrence across donors. HLA typing covered class I and class II loci at four-digit resolution. Roughly five DR-DQ haplotypes were treated as single units for association and clustering because of strong linkage in the cohort. The genetic ancestry cluster associated with self-reported Caucasian donors included roughly four fifths of the 300 to 450 genotyped donors. The aim of the study was to test whether cataloging public T cell receptors could identify signatures of past pathogen exposure. Typing coverage varied by locus: about 629-630 donors for A, B, C, DRB1 and DQB1; 500 to 550 for DQA1; more than 600 for DPA1; more than 450 for DPB1. An early release that covered more than 550 HLA-typed donors contained approximately 300 gigabases of sequencing data and some 87 million unique TCR sequences. A separate validation cohort of roughly 130 different subjects was used in addition to the roughly 620-subject first cohort. A later analysis re-examined previously published TCR beta repertoires from about 670 donors and added high-resolution HLA genotyping to investigate patterns of TCR occurrence. Donor age, sex, ethnicity and CMV serostatus were compiled together with the repertoire data. The research as a whole found: Some IMGT-functional V segments, including TRBV6-2 and TRBV6-3, could not be told apart with the 87-base-pair reads, so those segments were excluded. In the study, about 150 TCR beta chains were listed as associated with cytomegalovirus. Strong co-occurrence of HLA alleles, especially DR and DQ, made assigning TCR associations to individual alleles difficult. V-gene and J-gene trimming of TCR beta chains was associated with a missense DCLRE1C variant in a later genetic analysis, and the association was replicated in an independent cohort. Roughly uniform sequencing depth across donors was assumed in presence/absence analyses, although this assumption may not hold. In a later analysis, most CMV-associated TCR beta chains were found to appear HLA-restricted, with HLA associations seemingly driven largely by CMV exposure. A further reported finding was that TCR beta sequences accurately predicted the HLA-A and HLA-B alleles for most subjects in the first cohort. In vitro tests confirmed that a few of the cytomegalovirus-associated TCR beta chains recognize cytomegalovirus antigens. Because HLA typing was unavailable for some donors at each locus, only the typed subset was used in association tests. In this cohort, only TCR beta chains were sequenced, and detectable features were limited by the absence of alpha or paired-chain data. In a later analysis, about 17,000 TCR beta sequences were associated with specific HLA alleles at a false discovery rate of 0.05. The classifier was reported to diagnose cytomegalovirus status with high specificity and sensitivity in both the original and validation cohorts. In a later analysis, HLA-associated TCR beta chains were found to be more clonally expanded and to have lower generation probabilities than equally common non-associated chains. Correlated functional status among segregating V segments might reflect linkage disequilibrium, but an unknown experimental factor could not be ruled out. CMV serostatus was the only immune exposure information available for the cohort. An earlier analysis of roughly 570 of the donors showed that most TCR beta V segments appeared in productive rearrangements either about 87% or about 30% of the time, which broadly matched IMGT annotations. In a later genetic analysis, fewer N-insertions in productive TCRs were reported among donors in an Asian-associated ancestry cluster than the approximately 670-donor mean. The earlier analysis of some 540 of the donors excluded roughly 17 rarely observed V segments, including chromosome 9 orphons, because counts were too low. Across donors, most TCR sequences were observed very rarely, whereas some public TCRs were present in many individuals. In a later analysis, the rate of TCR association differed among HLA loci, with DRB1 alleles having the most associated TCRs and HLA-C alleles having the fewest. According to a later analysis, parvovirus B19, influenza, CMV and Epstein-Barr virus appeared linked to several top co-occurrence clusters. The authors suggested that the approach could potentially be generalized to other disease states and immunological phenotypes. A group of highly shared sequence variants was considered likely to be a technical artifact of the sequencing pipeline.

The protocol used for the library was the immunoSEQ multiplex PCR assay. A mixture of 60 forward primers for TCR Vbeta segments and 13 reverse primers for TCR Jbeta segments was used in the multiplex PCR. The CDR3 region of rearranged TCR beta genes was amplified from genomic DNA with a multiplex PCR assay. The amplified TCR beta libraries were sequenced on the Illumina HiSeq System as 87-base-pair reads. On the authors' methods: In a later analysis, tens of millions of unique TCR beta chains were counted across the roughly 700 repertoires, and about 9.9 million of these chains were shared by at least two donors. A nearest-neighbor algorithm error-corrected the raw reads and collapsed the reads into unique sequences, merging closely related sequences to remove PCR and sequencing errors. CDR3 sequences were aligned to IMGT reference sequences to assign V, D and J gene segments. Each retained sequence needed at least a six-nucleotide match to both a V gene segment and a J gene segment. Rearrangements were called productive when the CDR3 lacked stop codons and stayed in frame with V and J; all others were non-productive. CDR3 was defined according to IMGT convention as the region running from the second conserved V-encoded cysteine to the conserved J-encoded phenylalanine. In an earlier analysis of approximately 500 of the donors, sequences lacking an unambiguous match to a single V gene segment were excluded. An earlier analysis of a few hundred of the donors called V segments functional above 56.7% productive rearrangements and segregating when the between-donor standard deviation exceeded 5%. To diagnose cytomegalovirus status from the catalog of TCR beta chain sequences, a statistical classification framework was built. V and J gene assignment, in a later analysis, came from comparing TCR nucleotide sequences with IMGT/GENE-DB human TR gene sequences. In a later analysis, CDR3 sequences and most-parsimonious VDJ recombination scenarios were assigned using the TCRdist pipeline. In a later analysis, each TCR beta chain was defined by its CDR3 amino acid sequence together with its V-gene family, and reads lacking a unique V-gene family were excluded. As a way to deal with suspected cross-contamination and a sequencing artifact, a later analysis dropped hundreds of nucleotide sequences that were highly shared and had low generation probability. In a later analysis, a clonal expansion index for each public chain was calculated from normalized within-repertoire ranks of inferred template counts. In a later analysis, generation probabilities were computed with a VDJ recombination model fitted to out-of-frame rearrangements, and the resulting probabilities were checked against IGoR. In a later analysis, hypergeometric tests were used to score TCR-TCR, TCR-HLA and TCR-CMV co-occurrence, with a repertoire-size bias correction applied to TCR pairs. To estimate false discovery rates, a later analysis permuted the HLA or CMV assignments 20 times. A later analysis grouped co-occurring TCRs with DBSCAN, adding TCRdist sequence similarity when clustering within HLA-allele-positive subsets. Repertoires with fewer than 30,000 or more than 120,000 public chains, plus five repertoires with anomalous nucleotide sharing, were excluded from co-occurrence clustering. In TCRdb, the immuneACCESS table is reduced to in-frame sequences with V and J assigned. These tables do not hold every clone; where another copy was compared, an unresolved V gene accounts for under half, and the others remain unexplained. Clone size and V and J calls were adopted from that table, with D and trimming inferred from the DNA. The sample yields approximately 130,000 clones; about 61% were counted once. The ten largest clonotypes hold 2.4% of the sample.

CDR1 WSHSY and CDR2 SAAADI were looked up in the germline V gene. The CDR3 spans 16 residues, from the cysteine through the phenylalanine. Only CDR3 DNA remains: 48 bases, in frame from the first base. From V the trimming removes 3 bases and from J it removes 0 bases, while the gene matches leave 8 bases of the junction unaccounted for. The cohort consisted of some 670 healthy bone marrow donors. At the time of sampling, all cohort members were nominally healthy, though unrecorded immune exposures were likely present. The donor tested CMV seronegative, placing the donor among the 350 or so seronegative members of the cohort. A peripheral blood sample was collected from each donor, and TCR beta sequencing was performed on peripheral blood mononuclear cells. The Qiagen DNeasy Blood Extraction Kit was used to extract genomic DNA from the blood cell samples.

The receptor was derived from a woman in her thirties or forties in good health and CMV-seronegative. Sequenced: PBMCs. The V and J genes are TRBV10-2 and TRBJ2-7, and TRBD1 aligns with 7 junction nucleotides. The encoded CDR3 is CASSDRGQLGSYEQYF. The DNA sequence reads TGCGCCAGCAGTGACCGGGGACAGCTAGGCTCCTACGAGCAGTACTTC.